The 9 T cell receptor beta chains in this list originate from one sample, sequenced in a study of CD8+ T cells in alopecia areata. Extracted RNA was reverse transcribed into cDNA, the sequencing template. Sequenced by immunoSEQ multiplex PCR; TCRdb stores in-frame clones only, minus some. The table includes 90,000 to 120,000 clones, 84% detected once. Treatment: oral pan-JAK inhibitor, 5-10 mg twice daily. The specimen comprised CD8+ T cells sorted from blood, sampled at week 24, from a patient treated with tofacitinib. These receptors were taken from a human donor with alopecia areata.

This clone was recorded a few times. J is TRBJ2-2 and V is TRBV30, with D unclear. CDR1 GTSNPN and CDR2 SVGIG come from the germline V gene (reference sequence). The V and J ends lost 3 bases and 6 bases respectively, with 8 bases between them. The CDR3 covers 12 residues. The CDR3 DNA sequence: TGTGCCTGGAGCCGTGGGGCCGGGGAGCTGTTTTTT. Protein product: CAWSRGAGELFF.

The V gene is TRBV6-5, the J gene TRBJ1-5; no clear D. The V end was cut by 0 bases, the J end by 6 bases, with 6 bases between. This CDR3 contains 13 residues. CDR1 and CDR2 (germline): MNHEY, SVGAGI. Here the CDR3 reads CASSYSFGQPQHF. CDR3 sequence (DNA): TGTGCCAGCAGTTACTCGTTCGGTCAGCCCCAGCATTTT.

V usage is TRBV9 and J usage is TRBJ1-1; TRBD1 is a possible D gene (5 bases). This CDR3 is 16 amino acids long. Germline CDR1 reads SGDLS; CDR2 reads YYNGEE. Trimming cost V 0 bases and J 1 base, with 13 bases left between them. CDR3 bases: TGTGCCAGCAGCGTAGTTGGTTTGGGGCCGAACACTGAAGCTTTCTTT. Translation: CASSVVGLGPNTEAFF.

V and J are TRBV4-2 and TRBJ2-7, with D perhaps being TRBD1 or TRBD2 (5 bases each). The V end lost 1 base, the J end lost 4 bases, and 14 bases lay between the germline ends. This CDR3 has 15 residues. Germline V gene lookup returns CDR1 LGHNA and CDR2 YNFKEQ. CDR3 loop: CASSQGEGPSYEQYF. The CDR3, as DNA: TGTGCCAGCAGCCAAGGTGAGGGACCCTCGTACGAGCAGTACTTC.

This clone was detected only a few times. V and J are TRBV7-9 and TRBJ2-6, with D possibly called TRBD1 or TRBD2 (5 bases each). With 5 bases removed from V and 0 bases from J, the gap between germline ends came to 17 bases. The length of the CDR3 is 18 residues. Germline V gene data show CDR1 as SEHNR and CDR2 as FQNEAQ (reference sequence). This chain's CDR3 is CASSNFNRGLSGANVLTF. CDR3 nucleotide sequence: TGTGCCAGCAGCAATTTCAACCGGGGCCTCTCTGGGGCCAACGTCCTGACTTTC.

This sequence joins TRBV19 and TRBJ2-7; D possibly corresponds to TRBD2 (5 bases). V shed 3 bases and J shed 3 bases, with 9 bases lying between them. Germline V CDR1 and CDR2: LNHDA, SQIVND (reference sequence). The CDR3 runs to 13 residues. CDR3 DNA sequence: TGTGCCAGTAGTATTGAGGGATTCTACGAGCAGTACTTC. This sequence encodes CASSIEGFYEQYF.

This clone was seen only a few times. The chain combines TRBV7-9 with TRBJ2-7; no definite D call. From germline, CDR1 is SEHNR and CDR2 FQNEAQ (reference sequence). V lost 4 bases, J lost 6 bases, and 13 bases lay in between. This CDR3 is 13 amino acids long. CDR3 region: CASSSDIPSEQYF. The CDR3 bases are TGTGCCAGCAGCTCAGACATCCCCAGCGAGCAGTACTTC.

The J gene is TRBJ2-1, the V gene TRBV7-6, with a weak D call TRBD2 (6 bases). CDR1 and CDR2 (germline): SGHVS, FNYEAQ. The CDR3 consists of 14 residues. V was clipped by 2 bases and J by 5 bases, with 10 bases between them. In nucleotides, the CDR3 is TGTGCCAGCAGCTTACCGGGGGTTAACAATGAGCAGTTCTTC. It specifies CASSLPGVNNEQFF.

The chain joins TRBV7-2 to TRBJ1-5; 7 bases map to TRBD1. This CDR3 spans 16 amino acids. V trimming: 1 base; J trimming: 0 bases; junction bases outside the gene matches: 3. Per germline, CDR1 SGHTA and CDR2 FQGNSA. This CDR3 reads CASSLGYRGSNQPQHF. The DNA for the CDR3 is TGTGCCAGCAGCTTAGGGTACAGGGGTAGCAATCAGCCCCAGCATTTT.